One sample yielded the 3 T cell receptor beta chains listed below, sequenced in a study of shared clonotypes between healthy human individuals (dated by TCRdb to between 2020 and 2021). Library construction relied on the immunoSEQ multiplex PCR assay. TCRdb took over this immuneACCESS table, retaining in-frame rearrangements with V and J assigned. Such tables are incomplete; in checked studies, under half of the missing clones stem from an unresolved V gene, and the remainder is unexplained. A total of around 340,000 clones appear in this sample, around 70% of them only once. In total, the top ten clones hold about 10% of the sample. The sequenced sample was memory CD4+ T cells sorted from blood. The cell subset or site label here, explained by the study, means: CD45RA-negative fraction. These TCRs come from a man aged 25 to 40 in good health.

V and J are TRBV5-8 and TRBJ2-3; perhaps TRBD2 as D (5 bases). The CDR3 length is 13 residues. V was shortened by 1 base and J by 11 bases, with 14 bases between the two germline ends. The germline V gene encodes CDR1 SGHTS and CDR2 YDEGEE. CDR3 sequence: CASSLKGSGGQYF. In nucleotides, the CDR3 is TGTGCCAGCAGCTTGAAGGGAAGTGGAGGGCAGTATTTT.

This chain connects TRBV28 to TRBJ1-4, with D perhaps matching TRBD1 (5 bases). CDR3 length: 16 residues. Trimming cost V 7 bases and J 0 bases, with 15 bases left between them. CDR1 and CDR2 from the germline V gene are MDHEN and SYDVKM. The CDR3 DNA is TGTGCCAGCAAAGACCTGTTGGGGGCAACTAATGAAAAACTGTTTTTT. Encoded protein: CASKDLLGATNEKLFF.

This clone was seen only once. The V and J genes are TRBV9 and TRBJ2-3; possibly TRBD2 for D (5 bases). Per germline, CDR1 SGDLS and CDR2 YYNGEE. The CDR3 runs 14 residues. Trimming cost V 6 bases and J 0 bases, with 11 bases left between them. This CDR3 reads CASNLGGSTDTQYF. The CDR3 DNA reads TGTGCCAGCAACTTGGGCGGGAGCACAGATACGCAGTATTTT.